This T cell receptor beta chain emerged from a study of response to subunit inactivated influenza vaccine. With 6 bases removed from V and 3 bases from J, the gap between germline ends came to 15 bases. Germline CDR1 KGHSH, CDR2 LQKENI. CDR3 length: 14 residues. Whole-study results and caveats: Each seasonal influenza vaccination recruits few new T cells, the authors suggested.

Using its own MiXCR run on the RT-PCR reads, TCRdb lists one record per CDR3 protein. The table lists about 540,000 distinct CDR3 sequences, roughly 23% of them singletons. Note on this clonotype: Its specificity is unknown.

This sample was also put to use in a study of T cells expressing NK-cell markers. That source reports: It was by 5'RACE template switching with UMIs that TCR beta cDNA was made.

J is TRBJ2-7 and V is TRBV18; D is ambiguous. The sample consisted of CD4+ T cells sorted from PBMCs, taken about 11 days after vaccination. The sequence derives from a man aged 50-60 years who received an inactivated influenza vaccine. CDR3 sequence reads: CASSPDDNYYEQYF. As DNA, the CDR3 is TGTGCCAGCTCCCCAGATGACAACTACTACGAGCAGTACTTC.